This T cell receptor (beta chain) originates from a study of T-cell memory formation after mild COVID-19. This clonotype came up a few times. Researchers used 5'RACE with constant-segment primers to make TCR alpha and TCR beta cDNA libraries that carry sample barcodes and UMIs. TCRdb analysed the 5' RACE reads with MiXCR anew, one entry per CDR3 protein. The repertoire holds about 250,000 distinct CDR3 sequences, with 15% as singletons. Germline V gene data show CDR1 as MGHRA and CDR2 as YSYEKL. The ends were cut back, 4 bases at V and 0 bases at J, with 16 bases in the middle. The CDR3 totals 18 residues.

Sequenced: PBMCs or a T cell subset sorted from them (not recorded which). V usage is TRBV4-1 and J usage is TRBJ2-6, with D perhaps TRBD1 (5 bases). The TCR originated in an adult woman who had mild COVID-19 (a few samples of this study predate the infection). Cell type and time point are not known. The CDR3 spells CASSPGISRGSGANVLTF. CDR3 sequence (DNA): TGCGCCAGCAGCCCCGGTATCTCAAGGGGCTCTGGGGCCAACGTCCTGACTTTC.